This T cell receptor (beta chain) was sequenced during a study of CD8 T cells in ankylosing spondylitis. Germline CDR1 reads DFQATT; CDR2 reads SNEGSKA (reference sequence). V shed 1 base and J shed 0 bases, with 9 bases lying between them. CDR3 length equals 15 residues. This clonotype was seen many times. Using its own MiXCR run on the 5' RACE reads, TCRdb lists one record per CDR3 protein. The data contain roughly 240,000 distinct CDR3 sequences, approximately 8.4% of them singletons. Sequencing was performed on blood, either unsorted or a sorted T cell fraction (not recorded which). V usage is TRBV20-1 and J usage is TRBJ2-2, with D perhaps TRBD2 (5 bases). This clonotype was sampled from a female donor with ankylosing spondylitis or in good health (not recorded which). The CDR3 sequence is CSARGSGPNTGELFF. The CDR3, as DNA: TGCAGTGCTAGAGGAAGCGGACCGAACACCGGGGAGCTGTTTTTT.